This T cell receptor beta chain was profiled in a study of vaccination effects on CD4 cells after COVID-19. Antigen-specific CD4+ T cells were first expanded with viral peptide pools by the ViraFEST assay and only then sequenced. Following a roughly 10-day culture, CD4+ T cells were purified. None of these healthy vaccinees had been infected with SARS-CoV-2 before vaccination. Some 2.2 million PBMC per well received 9 to 10 IU/ml IL-2 and 9 to 10 ug/ml peptides in culture. Study results and limitations: Clones from infection and from vaccination both contracted markedly late after vaccination.

The method was immunoSEQ multiplex PCR; TCRdb's version includes in-frame clones alone and lacks a portion of them. Of about 55,000 clones listed, more than 60% were seen once; the top ten hold about 18%. As for this clone: No antigen is known for it.

Germline-derived CDR1 and CDR2 are SGHTA and FQGNSA. This CDR3 has 17 residues. Losses at the gene ends were 6 bases for V and 5 bases for J; bases not matched to a gene: 9. The source is a human donor who received a COVID-19 vaccine. V gene TRBV7-2 combines with J gene TRBJ2-1, with 14 nucleotides matching TRBD2. Sequenced here: CD4+ T cells from PBMCs cultured with SARS-CoV-2 spike peptides, sampled before COVID-19 vaccination. The CDR3 sequence: CASSGGLAGVGHNEQFF. The CDR3 nucleotides are TGTGCCAGCAGTGGGGGACTAGCGGGAGTCGGGCACAATGAGCAGTTCTTC.